This T cell receptor (beta chain) was obtained from a study of sequential checkpoint blockade in melanoma. About the research overall: Maintenance nivolumab came after either treatment sequence.

Treatment noted: randomized to nivolumab then ipilimumab (arm A) or the reverse (arm B). No patient had prior DNA-damaging chemotherapy. PBMC sorting kept live CD3+CD8+ cells without CD19 or CD56. This clone was counted a single time. Sequencing was performed with immunoSEQ multiplex PCR; in TCRdb, only in-frame clones are kept and a portion is missing. The table has more than 30,000 clones, 86% seen once. This TCR derives from a human donor with melanoma. This specimen was CD8+ T cells sorted from blood (inferred from file names), taken from a patient given nivolumab and ipilimumab in sequence.

CDR3 protein: CASSESVGRPYGYTF. CDR3 coding DNA: TGTGCCAGCAGTGAATCTGTGGGGCGGCCCTATGGCTACACCTTC. This chain uses TRBV25-1 with TRBJ1-2; a weak D match, TRBD1 (5 bases). The V gene's germline CDR1 is MGHDK and CDR2 SYGVNS. The CDR3 consists of 15 residues. Trimming removed 1 base from V and 4 bases from J, with 13 bases in between.